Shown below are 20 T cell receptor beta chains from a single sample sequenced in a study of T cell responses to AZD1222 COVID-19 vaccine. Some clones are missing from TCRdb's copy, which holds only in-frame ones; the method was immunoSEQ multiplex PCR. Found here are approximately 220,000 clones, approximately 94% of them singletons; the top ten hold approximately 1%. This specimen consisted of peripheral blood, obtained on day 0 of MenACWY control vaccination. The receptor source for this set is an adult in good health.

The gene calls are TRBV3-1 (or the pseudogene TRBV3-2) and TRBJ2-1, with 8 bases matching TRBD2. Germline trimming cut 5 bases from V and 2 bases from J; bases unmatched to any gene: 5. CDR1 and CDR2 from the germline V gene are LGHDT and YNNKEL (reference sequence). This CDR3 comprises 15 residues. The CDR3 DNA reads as TGTGCCAGCAGCTCCTCCGGGGGGGCCTACAATGAGCAGTTCTTC. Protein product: CASSSSGGAYNEQFF.

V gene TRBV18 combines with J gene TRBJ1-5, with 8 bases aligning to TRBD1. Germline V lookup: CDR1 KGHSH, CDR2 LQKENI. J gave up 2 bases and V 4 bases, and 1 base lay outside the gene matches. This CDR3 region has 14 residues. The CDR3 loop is CASSRGQGNQPQHF. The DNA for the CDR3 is TGTGCCAGCTCACGGGGACAGGGCAATCAGCCCCAGCATTTT.

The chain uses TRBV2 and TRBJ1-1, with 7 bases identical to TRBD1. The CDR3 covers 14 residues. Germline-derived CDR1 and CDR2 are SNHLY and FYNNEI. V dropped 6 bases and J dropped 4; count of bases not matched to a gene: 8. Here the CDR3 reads CASRAIDRATEAFF. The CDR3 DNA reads TGTGCCAGCAGAGCTATCGACAGGGCCACTGAAGCTTTCTTT.

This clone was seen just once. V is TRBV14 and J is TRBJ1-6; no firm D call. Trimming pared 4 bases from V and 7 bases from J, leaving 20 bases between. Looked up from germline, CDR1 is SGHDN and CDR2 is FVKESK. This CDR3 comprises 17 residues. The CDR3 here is CASSREPRQAGNSPLHF. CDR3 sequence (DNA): TGTGCCAGCAGCCGAGAACCGAGGCAGGCCGGGAATTCACCCCTCCACTTT. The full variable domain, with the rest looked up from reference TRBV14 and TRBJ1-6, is EAGVTQFPSHSVIEKGQTVTLRCDPISGHDNLYWYRRVMGKEIKFLLHFVKESKQDESGMPNNRFLAERTGGTYSTLKVQPAELEDSGVYFCASSREPRQAGNSPLHFGNGTRLTVT.

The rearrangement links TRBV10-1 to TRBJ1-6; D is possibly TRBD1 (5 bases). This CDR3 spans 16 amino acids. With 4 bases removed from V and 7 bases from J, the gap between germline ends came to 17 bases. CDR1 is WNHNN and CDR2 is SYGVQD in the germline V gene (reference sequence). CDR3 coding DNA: TGCGCCAGCAGTGCTACTATCTTGGGGGGAAATTCACCCCTCCACTTT. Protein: CASSATILGGNSPLHF.

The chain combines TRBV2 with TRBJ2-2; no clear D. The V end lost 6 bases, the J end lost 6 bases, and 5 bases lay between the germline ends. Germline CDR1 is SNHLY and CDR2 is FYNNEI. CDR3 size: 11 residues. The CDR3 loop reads CASRQAGELFF. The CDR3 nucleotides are TGTGCCAGCAGGCAGGCCGGGGAGCTGTTTTTT.

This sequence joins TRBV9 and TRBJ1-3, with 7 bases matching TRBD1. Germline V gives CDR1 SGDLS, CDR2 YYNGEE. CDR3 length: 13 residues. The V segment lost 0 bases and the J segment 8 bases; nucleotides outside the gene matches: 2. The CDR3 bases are TGTGCCAGCAGCGTAGACAGGGGAGACACCATATATTTT. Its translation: CASSVDRGDTIYF.

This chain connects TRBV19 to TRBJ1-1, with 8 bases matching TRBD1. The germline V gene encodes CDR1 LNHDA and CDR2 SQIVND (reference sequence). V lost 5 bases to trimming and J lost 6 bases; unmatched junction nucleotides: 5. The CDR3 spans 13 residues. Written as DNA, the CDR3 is TGTGCCAGTAGTTCCGGGACAGGCCCTGAAGCTTTCTTT. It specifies CASSSGTGPEAFF.

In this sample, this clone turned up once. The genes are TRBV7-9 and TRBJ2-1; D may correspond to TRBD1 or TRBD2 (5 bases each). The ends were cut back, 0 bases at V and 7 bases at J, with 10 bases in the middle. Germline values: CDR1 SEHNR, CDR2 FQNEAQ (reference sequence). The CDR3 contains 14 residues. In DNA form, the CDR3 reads TGTGCCAGCAGCTTAGCTGGGACGTGGAATGAGCAGTTCTTC. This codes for CASSLAGTWNEQFF.

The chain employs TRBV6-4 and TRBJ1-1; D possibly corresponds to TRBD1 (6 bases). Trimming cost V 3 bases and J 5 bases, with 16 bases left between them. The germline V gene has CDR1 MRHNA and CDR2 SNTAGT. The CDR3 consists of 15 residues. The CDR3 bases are TGTGCCAGCAGTGAGGACGGTACGGGGGCGACTGAAGCTTTCTTT. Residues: CASSEDGTGATEAFF.

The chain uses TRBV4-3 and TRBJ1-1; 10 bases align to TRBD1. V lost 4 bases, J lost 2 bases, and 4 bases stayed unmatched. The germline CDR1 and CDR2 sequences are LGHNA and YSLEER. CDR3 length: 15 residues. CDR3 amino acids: CASSPQTGGNTEAFF. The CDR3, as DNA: TGCGCCAGCAGCCCGCAGACAGGGGGCAACACTGAAGCTTTCTTT.

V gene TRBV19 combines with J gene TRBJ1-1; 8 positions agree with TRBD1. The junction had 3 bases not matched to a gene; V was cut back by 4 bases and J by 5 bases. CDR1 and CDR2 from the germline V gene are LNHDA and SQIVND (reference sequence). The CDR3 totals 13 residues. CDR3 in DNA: TGTGCCAGTAGTACCCAGGGGGCAACTGAAGCTTTCTTT. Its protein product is CASSTQGATEAFF.

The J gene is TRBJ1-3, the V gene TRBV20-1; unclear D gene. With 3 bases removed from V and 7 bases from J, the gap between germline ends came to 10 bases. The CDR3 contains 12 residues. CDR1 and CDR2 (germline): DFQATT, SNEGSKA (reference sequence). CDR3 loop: CSASLDSNTIYF. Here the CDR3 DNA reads TGCAGTGCTAGTCTGGATTCGAACACCATATATTTT.

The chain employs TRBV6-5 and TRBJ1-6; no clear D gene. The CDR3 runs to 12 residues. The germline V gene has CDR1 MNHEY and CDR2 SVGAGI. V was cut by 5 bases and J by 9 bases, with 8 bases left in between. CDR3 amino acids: CASSHSFSPLHF. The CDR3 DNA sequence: TGTGCCAGCAGTCACAGCTTTTCACCCCTCCACTTT.

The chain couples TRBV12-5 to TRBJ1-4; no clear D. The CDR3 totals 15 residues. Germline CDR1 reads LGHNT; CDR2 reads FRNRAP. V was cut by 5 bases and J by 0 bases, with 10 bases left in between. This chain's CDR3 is CASGPARSTNEKLFF. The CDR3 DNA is TGTGCTAGTGGTCCCGCGCGCTCAACTAATGAAAAACTGTTTTTT.

This CDR3 is CAISEGLAGGPHNEQFF. The DNA of the CDR3 is TGTGCCATCAGTGAGGGACTAGCGGGGGGGCCGCACAATGAGCAGTTCTTC. The V call is TRBV10-3, the J call TRBJ2-1; 15 bases are a match to TRBD2. This CDR3 contains 17 residues. From germline, CDR1 is ENHRY and CDR2 SYGVKD. V gave up 2 bases and J gave up 5 bases; unmatched junction bases: 4.

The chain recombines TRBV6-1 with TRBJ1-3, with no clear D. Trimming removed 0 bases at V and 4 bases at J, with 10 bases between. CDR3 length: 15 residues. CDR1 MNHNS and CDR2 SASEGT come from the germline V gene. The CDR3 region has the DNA TGTGCCAGCAGTGAAGCTTTCGTCGGAGGAAACACCATATATTTT. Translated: CASSEAFVGGNTIYF.

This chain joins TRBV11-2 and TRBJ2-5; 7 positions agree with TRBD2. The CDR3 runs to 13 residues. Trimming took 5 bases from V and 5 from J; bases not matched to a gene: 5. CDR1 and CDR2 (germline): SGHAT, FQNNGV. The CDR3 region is CASSIGRRETQYF. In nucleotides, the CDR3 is TGTGCCAGCAGCATCGGGAGGCGGGAGACCCAGTACTTC.

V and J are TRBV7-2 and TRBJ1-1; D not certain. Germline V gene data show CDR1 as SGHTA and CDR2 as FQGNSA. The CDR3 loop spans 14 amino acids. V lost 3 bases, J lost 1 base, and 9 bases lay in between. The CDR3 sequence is CASSFGWGNTEAFF. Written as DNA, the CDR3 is TGTGCCAGCAGCTTCGGGTGGGGGAACACTGAAGCTTTCTTT.

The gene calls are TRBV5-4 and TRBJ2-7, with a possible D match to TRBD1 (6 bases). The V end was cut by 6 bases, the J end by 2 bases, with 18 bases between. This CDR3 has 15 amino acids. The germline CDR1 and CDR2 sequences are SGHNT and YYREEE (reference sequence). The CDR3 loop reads CASTPGLTGAYEQYF. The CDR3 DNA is TGTGCCAGCACCCCCGGGTTGACAGGAGCCTACGAGCAGTACTTC.